Following are 5 T cell receptor beta chains from one sample sequenced in a study of OX40 agonist ivuxolimab in advanced cancers. Here immunoSEQ multiplex PCR was the method, and the copy in TCRdb shows in-frame clones only, minus some. The table shows fewer than 45,000 clones, with about 88% occurring only once. Source: CD4+ or CD8+ T cells sorted from blood, taken in a trial of the OX40 agonist ivuxolimab. These receptors originate from an adult with an advanced solid tumor such as melanoma, head and neck, liver or kidney cancer.

This chain connects TRBV10-3 to TRBJ1-4; D remains unclear. Germline lookup yields CDR1 ENHRY and CDR2 SYGVKD. The ends were cut back, 7 bases at V and 3 bases at J, with 9 bases in the middle. The CDR3 has 13 amino acids. CDR3 nucleotides: TGTGCCATCAAACCGGAATCTAATGAAAAACTGTTTTTT. Amino acids: CAIKPESNEKLFF.

The genes are TRBV19 and TRBJ2-1, with TRBD1 as a possible D gene (5 bases). V was trimmed by 3 bases and J by 5 bases, leaving 11 bases between them. CDR1 and CDR2 from the germline V gene are LNHDA and SQIVND (reference sequence). This CDR3 is 14 amino acids long. CDR3: CASSMQGPNNEQFF. The CDR3 DNA follows: TGTGCCAGTAGTATGCAGGGCCCCAACAATGAGCAGTTCTTC. Using reference TRBV19 and TRBJ2-1 for the parts outside the CDR3, the full variable domain is DGGITQSPKYLFRKEGQNVTLSCEQNLNHDAMYWYRQDPGQGLRLIYYSQIVNDFQKGDIAEGYSVSREKKESFPLTVTSAQKNPTAFYLCASSMQGPNNEQFFGPGTRLTVL.

In its sample, this clone was seen once. The V call is TRBV9, the J call TRBJ2-2; 10 bases align to TRBD2. In germline, CDR1 is SGDLS, CDR2 YYNGEE. V shed 2 bases and J 6 bases; nucleotides not matched to a gene: 4. The CDR3 has 15 amino acids. Written as DNA, the CDR3 is TGTGCCAGCAGCGTTCTAGCGGGAGTTGCCGGGGAGCTGTTTTTT. Protein product: CASSVLAGVAGELFF.

The V and J genes are TRBV5-8 and TRBJ1-5, with D unresolved. V lost 0 bases to trimming and J lost 3 bases, with 7 bases between them. CDR1 is SGHTS and CDR2 is YDEGEE in the germline V gene. The length of the CDR3 is 14 residues. As DNA, the CDR3 is TGTGCCAGCAGCTTGGCAGAATACAATCAGCCCCAGCATTTT. Residues: CASSLAEYNQPQHF.

The chain links TRBV7-3 to TRBJ1-4; the match to TRBD1 covers 10 bases. Losses at the gene ends were 4 bases for V and 6 bases for J; bases not matched to a gene: 5. This CDR3 has 15 residues. CDR1 and CDR2 (germline): SGHTA, FQGTGA. The CDR3 sequence: CASSSPGQGYEKLFF. CDR3 in DNA: TGTGCCAGCAGCTCGCCGGGACAGGGGTATGAAAAACTGTTTTTT.